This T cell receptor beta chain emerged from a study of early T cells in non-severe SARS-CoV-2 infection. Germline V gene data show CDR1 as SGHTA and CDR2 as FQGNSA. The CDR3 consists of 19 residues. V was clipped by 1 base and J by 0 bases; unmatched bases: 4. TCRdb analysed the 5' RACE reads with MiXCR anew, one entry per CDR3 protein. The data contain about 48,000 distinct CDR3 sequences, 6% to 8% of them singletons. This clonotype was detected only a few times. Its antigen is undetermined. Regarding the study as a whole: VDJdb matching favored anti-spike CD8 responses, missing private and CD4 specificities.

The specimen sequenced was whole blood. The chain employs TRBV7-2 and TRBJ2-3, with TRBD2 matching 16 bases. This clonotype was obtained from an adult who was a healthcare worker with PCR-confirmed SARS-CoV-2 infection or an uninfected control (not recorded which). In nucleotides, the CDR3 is TGTGCCAGCAGCTTAGTGGGACTAGCGGGGGGGCCTAGCACAGATACGCAGTATTTT. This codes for CASSLVGLAGGPSTDTQYF. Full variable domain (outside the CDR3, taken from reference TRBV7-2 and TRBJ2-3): GAGVSQSPSNKVTEKGKDVELRCDPISGHTALYWYRQSLGQGLEFLIYFQGNSAPDKSGLPSDRFSAERTGGSVSTLTIQRTQQEDSAVYLCASSLVGLAGGPSTDTQYFGPGTRLTVL.